These 21 T cell receptor beta chains were sequenced from one sample in a study of Ad26.COV2.S vaccination and SARS-CoV-2 variants. The treatment here: 19 received Ad26.COV2.S at low or high dose, single or two shots; five or six received placebo; per-sample allocation not given. It was on day 63 after the first vaccine or placebo injection that samples were taken. TCRdb's table, derived via immunoSEQ multiplex PCR, lists solely in-frame clones and lacks some. The sample yields a few hundred thousand clones, 80% to 90% seen once. The sample was peripheral blood, taken in a trial of Ad26.COV2.S vaccine versus placebo. Receptors originate from a person between 18 and 65 years old who received the Ad26.COV2.S COVID-19 vaccine or a placebo.

DNA of the CDR3: TGTGCCAGCAGTTACGGGCGGGACTTTAGCTCCTACAATGAGCAGTTCTTC. It is translated as CASSYGRDFSSYNEQFF. The rearrangement links TRBV6-2 or TRBV6-3 to TRBJ2-1, with D perhaps matching TRBD2 (6 bases). The CDR3 runs 17 residues. The V end was cut by 2 bases, the J end by 0 bases, with 14 bases between. Germline CDR1 is MNHEY and CDR2 is SVGEGT.

The rearrangement uses TRBV14 and TRBJ1-1; unclear D gene. This CDR3 comprises 12 residues. V gave up 0 bases and J gave up 9 bases, with 8 bases separating them. Per germline, CDR1 SGHDN and CDR2 FVKESK. CDR3 amino acids: CASSQEGRKAFF. The CDR3 bases are TGTGCCAGCAGCCAAGAGGGTAGAAAAGCTTTCTTT.

This clone was recorded once. This rearrangement joins TRBV19 to TRBJ2-5, with a possible D match to TRBD2 (5 bases). V lost 4 bases, J lost 4 bases, and 13 bases lay in between. This CDR3 has 14 residues. Germline V gene sequence: CDR1 LNHDA, CDR2 SQIVND (reference sequence). CDR3 in DNA: TGTGCCAGTAGTAAGGGCTACAGCGGAGAGACCCAGTACTTC. It encodes CASSKGYSGETQYF.

The gene calls are TRBV5-1 and TRBJ1-5; the D gene is possibly TRBD1 (6 bases). Trimming cost V 4 bases and J 5 bases, with 10 bases left between them. The germline V gene encodes CDR1 SGHRS and CDR2 YFSETQ. The CDR3 totals 13 residues. Here the CDR3 DNA reads TGCGCCAGCAGCGGGGACACCGATCAGCCCCAGCATTTT. As protein: CASSGDTDQPQHF.

The V and J genes are TRBV7-2 and TRBJ1-1; possible D gene TRBD1, 5 bases. CDR1 and CDR2 from the germline V gene are SGHTA and FQGNSA. V was cut by 4 bases and J by 0 bases, with 15 bases left in between. This CDR3 has 16 residues. CDR3 loop: CASSYGTAILNTEAFF. In nucleotides, the CDR3 is TGTGCCAGCAGCTACGGGACGGCGATTTTGAACACTGAAGCTTTCTTT. Full variable domain (outside the CDR3, taken from reference TRBV7-2 and TRBJ1-1): GAGVSQSPSNKVTEKGKDVELRCDPISGHTALYWYRQSLGQGLEFLIYFQGNSAPDKSGLPSDRFSAERTGGSVSTLTIQRTQQEDSAVYLCASSYGTAILNTEAFFGQGTRLTVV.

This clone was counted at least ten times. Other DNA sequences of this sample code for an identical CDR3. The V and J genes are TRBV9 and TRBJ2-3; D possibly corresponds to TRBD1 (6 bases). The CDR3 consists of 13 residues. Germline CDR1 is SGDLS and CDR2 is YYNGEE. Between the trimmed V and J ends, which lost 8 bases and 1 base, there was a span of 11 bases. This CDR3 is CASGGRRTDTQYF. The DNA for the CDR3 is TGTGCCAGTGGGGGCAGACGCACAGATACGCAGTATTTT.

The genes are TRBV5-1 and TRBJ2-3; 8 bases are shared with TRBD1. Germline CDR1 SGHRS, CDR2 YFSETQ. The V gene end was trimmed by 1 base and the J gene end by 6 bases; junction bases not matched to a gene: 7. The CDR3 length is 15 residues. CDR3 coding DNA: TGCGCCAGCAGCTTGCCGACAGGGGCTGGGGATACGCAGTATTTT. Encoded protein: CASSLPTGAGDTQYF.

The chain carries TRBV4-3 and TRBJ1-2; 7 bases fit TRBD1. The CDR3 runs to 15 residues. J lost 3 bases, V lost 0 bases, and 4 bases had no gene match. In germline, CDR1 is LGHNA, CDR2 YSLEER. CDR3 sequence (DNA): TGCGCCAGCAGCCAAGAGGAGGGGGCTTACTATGGCTACACCTTC. It is translated as CASSQEEGAYYGYTF.

The chain links TRBV7-8 to TRBJ2-6; 13 nucleotides align to TRBD2. The V gene end was trimmed by 4 bases and the J gene end by 4 bases; junction bases not matched to a gene: 10. The CDR3 loop spans 19 amino acids. Germline-derived CDR1 and CDR2 are SGHVS and FQNEAQ. The CDR3 nucleotides are TGTGCCAGCAGCTGGCGAGGACTAGCGGGGGCCAAGGGGGCCAACGTCCTGACTTTC. Amino acid sequence: CASSWRGLAGAKGANVLTF.

J is TRBJ1-1 and V is TRBV5-4, with unresolved D. The CDR3 has 12 amino acids. Germline V gene sequence: CDR1 SGHNT, CDR2 YYREEE (reference sequence). The V end was cut by 3 bases, the J end by 8 bases, with 11 bases between. CDR3 nucleotide sequence: TGTGCCAGCAGCTGGGGAGGACTAGAAGCTTTCTTT. The encoded protein is CASSWGGLEAFF.

The chain couples TRBV19 to TRBJ1-2, with D possibly TRBD1 on 5 matching bases. V shed 6 bases and J shed 2 bases, with 13 bases lying between them. Germline V gives CDR1 LNHDA, CDR2 SQIVND (reference sequence). This CDR3 comprises 14 residues. Written as DNA, the CDR3 is TGTGCCAGTAGACGACAGAGGTCGAACTATGGCTACACCTTC. It specifies CASRRQRSNYGYTF.

In this sample, this clone turned up once. The chain joins TRBV11-3 to TRBJ1-1; the D gene is possibly TRBD1 (5 bases). This CDR3 comprises 16 residues. Germline values: CDR1 SGHNT, CDR2 YENEEA. Trimming pared 5 bases from V and 5 bases from J, leaving 21 bases between. The CDR3 region has the DNA TGTGCCAGCAGCCCCGGGACTGCTATTCCGGGGACTGAAGCTTTCTTT. Protein product: CASSPGTAIPGTEAFF.

This chain joins TRBV5-1 and TRBJ2-3; D unresolved. Germline V gene lookup returns CDR1 SGHRS and CDR2 YFSETQ. Trimming pared 7 bases from V and 6 bases from J, leaving 12 bases between. The CDR3 extends over 12 amino acids. The chain's CDR3 is CASRMDPDTQYF. The CDR3 coding sequence is TGCGCCAGCCGGATGGACCCGGATACGCAGTATTTT.

The genes are TRBV18 and TRBJ2-7; 8 bases agree with TRBD1. The CDR3 extends over 14 amino acids. The trim removed 5 bases at V and 2 bases at J, leaving 5 bases unmatched. Germline loops: CDR1 KGHSH, CDR2 LQKENI. The CDR3 coding sequence is TGTGCCAGCTCATCCGACAGGGGTCCCTACGAGCAGTACTTC. Translating gives CASSSDRGPYEQYF. The full variable domain, rest sourced from reference TRBV18 and TRBJ2-7, is NAGVMQNPRHLVRRRGQEARLRCSPMKGHSHVYWYRQLPEEGLKFMVYLQKENIIDESGMPKERFSAEFPKEGPSILRIQQVVRGDSAAYFCASSSDRGPYEQYFGPGTRLTVT.

The V gene is TRBV6-5, the J gene TRBJ2-1, with 9 positions matching TRBD1. CDR3 length: 14 amino acids. CDR1 and CDR2 from the germline V gene are MNHEY and SVGAGI. J was trimmed by 15 bases and V by 7 bases; bases with no gene match: 16. The CDR3: CASTLGRGQGSPFF. CDR3 DNA sequence: TGTGCCAGCACCCTGGGCCGGGGACAGGGTTCTCCGTTCTTC.

This chain joins TRBV10-3 and TRBJ2-1; 9 positions agree with TRBD1. CDR1 and CDR2 from the germline V gene are ENHRY and SYGVKD. CDR3 length equals 15 residues. Trimming took 3 bases from V and 3 from J; bases not matched to a gene: 3. The CDR3 nucleotides are TGTGCCATCAGTGACGAGACAGGGGGCTACAATGAGCAGTTCTTC. Protein sequence: CAISDETGGYNEQFF.

The J gene is TRBJ2-7, the V gene TRBV5-4, with D tentatively TRBD1 (5 bases). The CDR3 contains 15 residues. Germline V gene lookup returns CDR1 SGHNT and CDR2 YYREEE (reference sequence). Trimming took 1 base from V and 5 from J, leaving 16 bases between them. The CDR3 loop reads CASSLSVVTVHEQYF. DNA of the CDR3: TGTGCCAGCAGCTTGAGCGTGGTGACAGTGCACGAGCAGTACTTC.

The chain uses TRBV19 and TRBJ2-7, with D perhaps matching TRBD1 (6 bases). In germline, CDR1 is LNHDA, CDR2 SQIVND (reference sequence). This CDR3 has 15 amino acids. Trimming shortened V by 5 bases and J by 2 bases, and 16 bases separated the two germline ends. In nucleotides, the CDR3 is TGTGCCAGTAGTGCGGCCGCCTCAGGGGCCTACGAGCAGTACTTC. It yields the protein CASSAAASGAYEQYF.

The chain joins TRBV18 to TRBJ1-4, with a tentative D call TRBD1 (6 bases). Germline assignment: CDR1 KGHSH and CDR2 LQKENI. The CDR3 length is 15 residues. The V end was cut by 3 bases, the J end by 8 bases, with 16 bases between. The chain's CDR3 is CASSPYRVTGEKLFF. As DNA, the CDR3 is TGTGCCAGCTCACCCTACAGGGTCACGGGGGAAAAACTGTTTTTT.

This clone has a handful of counts. CDR3 sequence: CASSLGQGVGGYTF. For the CDR3, the DNA is TGTGCCAGCAGCTTAGGGCAGGGTGTTGGGGGCTACACCTTC. This chain connects TRBV7-9 to TRBJ1-2; the D gene is possibly TRBD1 (5 bases). The germline V gene has CDR1 SEHNR and CDR2 FQNEAQ (reference sequence). This CDR3 contains 14 residues. Trimming shortened V by 1 base and J by 8 bases, and 14 bases separated the two germline ends.

This chain links TRBV9 with TRBJ2-4, with 10 nucleotides matching TRBD1. CDR1 and CDR2 from the germline V gene are SGDLS and YYNGEE. The length of the CDR3 is 17 residues. V dropped 0 bases and J dropped 0; count of bases not matched to a gene: 3. CDR3 amino acids: CASSVGDRGLAKNIQYF. The CDR3 coding sequence is TGTGCCAGCAGCGTAGGGGACAGGGGCCTAGCCAAAAACATTCAGTACTTC.